These T cell receptor beta chains were read from a single sample in a study of cytomegalovirus exposure and HLA in healthy donors. The repertoire was sequenced with immunoSEQ multiplex PCR; TCRdb's copy has only in-frame clones and lacks some. The sample includes about 180,000 clones, about 77% seen only once; the top ten take about 2.5%. The sequenced material came from PBMCs. The receptor set was obtained from a woman aged 30 to 39 in good health and CMV-seropositive. The CDR3 runs from the conserved cysteine through the conserved F or W. The order of the fields is CDR3 DNA, CDR3 protein, clone size, J gene, D gene, V gene. A D gene is named only where the DNA matches it firmly. Not every row has a clone size; where given, it reads once, few, many or a size class.

DNA: TGTGCCAGCTCGTCATTTAAGGGGTCTGGAGGAAACACCATATATTTT
CDR3: CASSSFKGSGGNTIYF
size: few
J: TRBJ1-3
D: NA
V: TRBV18

DNA: TGTGCCAGCAGTTCCCCCAAGGGACAAGTCCCCTACAATGAGCAGTTCTTC
CDR3: CASSSPKGQVPYNEQFF
size: NA
J: TRBJ2-1
D: NA
V: TRBV28

DNA: TGTGCCAGCAGCCGGGAGGGGCCTAGGTATGGCTACACCTTC
CDR3: CASSREGPRYGYTF
size: NA
J: TRBJ1-2
D: NA
V: TRBV5-4

DNA: TGTGCCAGCAGCCCCGGGGGTACACAAGAGACCCAGTACTTC
CDR3: CASSPGGTQETQYF
size: NA
J: TRBJ2-5
D: NA
V: TRBV7-9

DNA: TGCGCCAGCACCCAGAACCCGGGTTCTGGGGCCAACGTCCTGACTTTC
CDR3: CASTQNPGSGANVLTF
size: NA
J: TRBJ2-6
D: NA
V: TRBV4-3

DNA: TGTGCCAGTACACAGGGGTTTAACACTGAAGCTTTCTTT
CDR3: CASTQGFNTEAFF
size: NA
J: TRBJ1-1
D: TRBD1
V: TRBV19

DNA: TGTGCCAGCCGACAGGGCGGTCGCACTGAAGCTTTCTTT
CDR3: CASRQGGRTEAFF
size: NA
J: TRBJ1-1
D: TRBD1
V: TRBV19

DNA: TGTGCCAGCAGCCAAGATCGGTGGGGGGGCTATGAGACCCAGTACTTC
CDR3: CASSQDRWGGYETQYF
size: NA
J: TRBJ2-5
D: NA
V: TRBV14

DNA: TGTGCCAGCAGCTCGGGACACCCCGGGGAGGGCGAGCAGTACTTC
CDR3: CASSSGHPGEGEQYF
size: NA
J: TRBJ2-7
D: NA
V: TRBV5-4

DNA: TGTGCCATCAGTGATGGAGGTCTAGGAGCGTCCTCCTACGAGCAGTACTTC
CDR3: CAISDGGLGASSYEQYF
size: NA
J: TRBJ2-7
D: NA
V: TRBV10-3

DNA: TGTGCCAGCAGCGTAGAATTGAGGGCCACCGGGGAGCTGTTTTTT
CDR3: CASSVELRATGELFF
size: few
J: TRBJ2-2
D: NA
V: TRBV9

DNA: TGTGCCAGCTCACCGCCGGGACAGGGTGGTTCACCCCTCCACTTT
CDR3: CASSPPGQGGSPLHF
size: few
J: TRBJ1-6
D: TRBD1
V: TRBV18

DNA: TGTGCCAGCAGCTTACAAGAGTACGAGCAGTACTTC
CDR3: CASSLQEYEQYF
size: NA
J: TRBJ2-7
D: NA
V: TRBV11-3

DNA: TGCGCCAGCAGCCAAAAAGATGGGACTGGGGGCTATGGCTACACCTTC
CDR3: CASSQKDGTGGYGYTF
size: NA
J: TRBJ1-2
D: NA
V: TRBV4-3

DNA: TGTGCCAGCAGTTTAGGGACACCGAACAATGAGCAGTTCTTC
CDR3: CASSLGTPNNEQFF
size: NA
J: TRBJ2-1
D: NA
V: TRBV28

DNA: TGTGCCAGCAGTCGCCGGGACAGGGGAGTCGACTACACCTTC
CDR3: CASSRRDRGVDYTF
size: NA
J: TRBJ1-2
D: TRBD1
V: TRBV27

DNA: TGTGCCATCGGACTGACTAGCGGGAGGACAGATACGCAGTATTTT
CDR3: CAIGLTSGRTDTQYF
size: NA
J: TRBJ2-3
D: TRBD2
V: TRBV10-3

DNA: TGCGCCAGCAGCCAAGTAGCGAAAGAAAAACTGTTTTTT
CDR3: CASSQVAKEKLFF
size: NA
J: TRBJ1-4
D: NA
V: TRBV4-3

DNA: TGTGCCAGTATGAAGGGATCTCAGGGAAGGGAGACCCAGTACTTC
CDR3: CASMKGSQGRETQYF
size: NA
J: TRBJ2-5
D: NA
V: TRBV19

DNA: TGTGCCAGCAGCCCGGTGGGCAGGTTCCCCTCTGGGGCCAACGTCCTGACTTTC
CDR3: CASSPVGRFPSGANVLTF
size: NA
J: TRBJ2-6
D: NA
V: TRBV5-6

DNA: TGTGCCAGCAGCCAAGATACCGGGGGTTACTACGAGCAGTACTTC
CDR3: CASSQDTGGYYEQYF
size: NA
J: TRBJ2-7
D: NA
V: TRBV4-2

DNA: TGCGCCAGCAGCTTCGGAGGACAGCCATATGGCTACACCTTC
CDR3: CASSFGGQPYGYTF
size: once
J: TRBJ1-2
D: NA
V: TRBV5-1

DNA: TGTGCCAGCAGTGACAGGGTGGCTGGAAACACCATATATTTT
CDR3: CASSDRVAGNTIYF
size: NA
J: TRBJ1-3
D: TRBD1
V: TRBV11-3